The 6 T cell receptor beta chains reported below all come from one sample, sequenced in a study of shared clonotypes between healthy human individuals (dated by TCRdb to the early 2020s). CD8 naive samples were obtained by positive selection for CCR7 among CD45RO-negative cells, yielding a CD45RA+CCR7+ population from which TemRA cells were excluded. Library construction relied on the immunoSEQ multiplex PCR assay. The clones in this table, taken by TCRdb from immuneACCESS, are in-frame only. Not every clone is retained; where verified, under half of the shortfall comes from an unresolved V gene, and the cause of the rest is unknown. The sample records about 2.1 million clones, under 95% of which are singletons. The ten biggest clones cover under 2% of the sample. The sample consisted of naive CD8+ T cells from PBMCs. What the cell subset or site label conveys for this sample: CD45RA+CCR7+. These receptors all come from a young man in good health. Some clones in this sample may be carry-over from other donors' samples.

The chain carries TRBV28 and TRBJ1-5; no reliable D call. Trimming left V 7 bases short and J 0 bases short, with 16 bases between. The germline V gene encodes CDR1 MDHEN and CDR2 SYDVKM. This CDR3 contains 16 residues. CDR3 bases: TGTGCCAGCACTCCTCTCCGCGGTAGTAGCAATCAGCCCCAGCATTTT. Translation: CASTPLRGSSNQPQHF.

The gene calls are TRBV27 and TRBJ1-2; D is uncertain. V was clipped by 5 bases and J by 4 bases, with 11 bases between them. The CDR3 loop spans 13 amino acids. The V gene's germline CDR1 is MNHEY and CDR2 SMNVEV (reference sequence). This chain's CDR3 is CASSPGRPYGYTF. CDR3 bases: TGTGCCAGCAGTCCCGGCAGGCCCTATGGCTACACCTTC.

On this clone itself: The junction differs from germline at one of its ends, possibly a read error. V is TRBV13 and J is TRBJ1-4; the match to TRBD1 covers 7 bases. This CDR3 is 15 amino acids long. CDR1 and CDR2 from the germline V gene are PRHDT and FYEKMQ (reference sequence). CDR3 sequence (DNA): TGTGCCAGCAGCGTAGGGACAGTCCGAGATGAAAAACTGTTTTTT. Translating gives CASSVGTVRDEKLFF.

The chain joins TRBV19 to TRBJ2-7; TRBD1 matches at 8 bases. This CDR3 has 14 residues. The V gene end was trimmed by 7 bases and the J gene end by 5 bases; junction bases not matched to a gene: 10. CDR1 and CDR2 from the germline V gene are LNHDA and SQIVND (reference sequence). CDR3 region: CASNRGLPRHEQYF. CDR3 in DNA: TGTGCCAGTAACAGGGGGTTACCCCGGCACGAGCAGTACTTC.

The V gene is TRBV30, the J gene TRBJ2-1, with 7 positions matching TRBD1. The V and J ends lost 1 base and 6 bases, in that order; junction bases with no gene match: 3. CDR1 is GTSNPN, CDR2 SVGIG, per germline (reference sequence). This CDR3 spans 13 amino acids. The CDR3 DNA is TGTGCCTGGAGTGAGGACAGGCGCAATGAGCAGTTCTTC. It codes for CAWSEDRRNEQFF.

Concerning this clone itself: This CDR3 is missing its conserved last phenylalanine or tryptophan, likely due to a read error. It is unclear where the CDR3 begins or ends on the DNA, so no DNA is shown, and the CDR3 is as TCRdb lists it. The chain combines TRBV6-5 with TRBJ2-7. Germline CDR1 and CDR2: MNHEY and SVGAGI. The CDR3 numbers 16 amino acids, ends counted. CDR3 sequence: CASSYSGQGAKGEPFG.